Below, 4 T cell receptor beta chains from the same sample are listed, as sequenced in a study of cytomegalovirus exposure and HLA in healthy donors. The PCR had 60 Vbeta and 13 Jbeta primers. Clones were sequenced by immunoSEQ multiplex PCR, and TCRdb holds only the in-frame ones, with some missing. The table has 150,000 to 200,000 clones, over 75% seen once. The specimen sequenced was PBMCs. Source of these receptors: a woman in her 30s in good health and CMV-seronegative.

This chain links TRBV29-1 with TRBJ2-3; 8 bases line up with TRBD2. The CDR3 is 13 residues long. V shed 7 bases and J 3 bases; nucleotides not matched to a gene: 6. The germline V gene encodes CDR1 SQVTM and CDR2 ANQGSEA. In DNA, the CDR3 is TGCAGCGGGGGTAGCGGGACAACAGATACGCAGTATTTT. Its protein product is CSGGSGTTDTQYF.

This clone was counted once. The chain carries TRBV30 and TRBJ2-3; 8 bases map to TRBD1. The CDR3 is 15 residues long. Losses at the gene ends were 3 bases for V and 2 bases for J; bases not matched to a gene: 7. Germline V CDR1 and CDR2: GTSNPN, SVGIG (reference sequence). The DNA of the CDR3 is TGTGCCTGGAGCGAGACAGGGGACCCCACAGATACGCAGTATTTT. Translated: CAWSETGDPTDTQYF.

This sequence joins TRBV6-5 and TRBJ1-6; 8 nucleotides agree with TRBD1. CDR3 length: 14 residues. Germline lookup yields CDR1 MNHEY and CDR2 SVGAGI. J lost 6 bases, V lost 5 bases, and 3 bases had no gene match. This CDR3 reads CASSRDRFNSPLHF. The CDR3 coding sequence is TGTGCCAGCAGTAGGGACAGGTTTAATTCACCCCTCCACTTT.

CDR3: CASTYGSGTEAFF. The CDR3 nucleotides are TGTGCCAGCACCTATGGTTCAGGGACTGAAGCTTTCTTT. The chain recombines TRBV7-8 with TRBJ1-1; D is perhaps TRBD1 (5 bases). This CDR3 is 13 amino acids long. The germline V and J ends were trimmed by 7 bases and 5 bases, with 14 bases remaining between them. Germline V CDR1 and CDR2: SGHVS, FQNEAQ. Complete variable domain (other parts from reference TRBV7-8 and TRBJ1-1): GAGVSQSPRYKVAKRGQDVALRCDPISGHVSLFWYQQALGQGPEFLTYFQNEAQLDKSGLPSDRFFAERPEGSVSTLKIQRTQQEDSAVYLCASTYGSGTEAFFGQGTRLTVV.